This paragraph reports one T cell receptor (beta chain). The antigen it binds to is not known. No much larger clone exists at a distance of one base, and base qualities are not known. The library was made by PCR. Sequencing instrument: Illumina HiSeq 2500. To normalize quantification of the TCRbeta repertoire, the TCR libraries were built with molecular barcoding that relied on unique molecular identifiers. The public sequencing data were trimmed at Q25 with fastp and processed into clonotypes with MiXCR by TCRdb, which kept only in-frame beta chains. Identical CDR3 proteins give one entry, which carries the most common genes and DNA. This sample comprises roughly 790,000 distinct CDR3 sequences, around 17% of them detected only once. Around 5% of the sample rests with the top ten. V and J lose 0 bases and 3 bases, and a span of 9 bases separates them. As encoded in the germline V gene, CDR1 is MGHRA while CDR2 is YSYEKL. The CDR3 goes from the cysteine to the phenylalanine over 14 residues. Solely the CDR3 DNA is kept, with 42 bases framed from the first base.

This sample was taken from a study of T-cell reconstitution after alpha-beta-depleted transplantation in children listed by TCRdb under 2016. With respect to the entire study: Using TCR repertoire profiling, the study followed T-cell immune reconstitution in a quantitative way in children after TCRalphabeta/CD19-depleted allogeneic hematopoietic cell transplantation. Study-level results and caveats: Apparently early alphabetaT-cell count recovery about two months after transplant reportedly relied on only several hundred rapidly expanded clones derived from non-depleted graft cells. Over the following months the frequencies of hyperexpanded clones went down, and after one year T-cell counts and TCRbeta diversity were mostly credited to newly produced T cells. In some patients, high TCRbeta diversity at day 60 was attributed to recipient T cells and intrathymic progenitors that had survived conditioning.

The treatment or condition label here, explained by the study, means: allogeneic hematopoietic cell transplantation with graft depleted of TCRalphabeta T cells and CD19 B cells. Transplant recipients were children who received TCRalphabeta/CD19-depleted allogeneic hematopoietic cell grafts. The sequence derives from a male patient between 5 and 17 years old who had a stem cell transplant for acute lymphoblastic leukemia, so the T cells may come from the graft donor. This receptor chain uses TRBV4-1 and TRBJ2-7; no D gene can be assigned with confidence. Here the sequenced sample was PBMCs, mostly from graft donor cells, taken 360 days after TCRalphabeta/CD19-depleted stem cell transplant. The DNA sequence is given as TGCGCCAGCAGCCAAGATGCAGCCTTCTACGAGCAGTACTTC. The encoded protein is CASSQDAAFYEQYF.